Listed here are 21 T cell receptor beta chains from one sample, sequenced in a study of T cell responses to AZD1222 COVID-19 vaccine. The assay was immunoSEQ multiplex PCR, and TCRdb's table has in-frame clones only and misses some. The table includes some 120,000 clones, nearly 90% detected once. Here the sequenced sample was peripheral blood, taken 28 days after the second AZD1222 dose. Receptor source: an adult who received the AZD1222 COVID-19 vaccine.

The chain combines TRBV11-3 with TRBJ2-4; D remains ambiguous. CDR3 size: 13 residues. Per germline, CDR1 SGHNT and CDR2 YENEEA. Trimming removed 1 base at V and 5 bases at J, with 6 bases between. Written as DNA, the CDR3 is TGTGCCAGCAGCTTAGCGGGCGAAAACATTCAGTACTTC. Translated, it gives CASSLAGENIQYF.

In its sample, this clone was seen a few times. The genes are TRBV12-5 and TRBJ1-1; tentative D call: TRBD1 (6 bases). Trimming cost V 4 bases and J 4 bases, with 19 bases left between them. CDR3 length: 16 amino acids. The germline gives CDR1 LGHNT, CDR2 FRNRAP. The CDR3 nucleotides read TGTGCTAGTGGTTCGATAACAGGGTCTGCGTCCACTGAAGCTTTCTTT. Its protein product is CASGSITGSASTEAFF.

This sequence joins TRBV9 and TRBJ2-2, with D possibly being TRBD2 (5 bases). Between the trimmed V and J ends, which lost 2 bases and 5 bases, there was a span of 13 bases. Per the germline V gene, CDR1 is SGDLS and CDR2 is YYNGEE. This CDR3 has 15 amino acids. This chain's CDR3 is CASSVGSAGTGELFF. The CDR3 nucleotides are TGTGCCAGCAGCGTCGGTAGCGCGGGTACCGGGGAGCTGTTTTTT.

The chain carries TRBV2 and TRBJ1-1; 7 bases are shared with TRBD1. The V gene's germline CDR1 is SNHLY and CDR2 FYNNEI. The junction had 5 bases not matched to a gene; V was cut back by 6 bases and J by 10 bases. This CDR3 region has 11 residues. CDR3 residues: CASRRQGSAFF. The CDR3 region has the DNA TGTGCCAGCAGACGACAGGGCTCAGCTTTCTTT. The full variable domain, in which reference TRBV2 and TRBJ1-1 provide the parts outside the CDR3, is EPEVTQTPSHQVTQMGQEVILRCVPISNHLYFYWYRQILGQKVEFLVSFYNNEISEKSEIFDDQFSVERPDGSNFTLKIRSTKLEDSAMYFCASRRQGSAFFGQGTRLTVV.

The chain has TRBV27 and TRBJ2-7, with 9 bases aligning to TRBD2. CDR1 is MNHEY and CDR2 is SMNVEV in the germline V gene (reference sequence). With V trimmed by 3 bases and J by 0 bases, 6 bases remained unmatched. The CDR3 has 16 residues. Here the CDR3 DNA reads TGTGCCAGCAGTTTTGGAAGCGGGAGGCTCTCCTACGAGCAGTACTTC. Its protein product is CASSFGSGRLSYEQYF.

V and J are TRBV5-4 and TRBJ1-4, with TRBD1 as a possible D gene (5 bases). This CDR3 is built from 14 residues. The germline V gene encodes CDR1 SGHNT and CDR2 YYREEE (reference sequence). V was cut by 4 bases and J by 8 bases, with 15 bases left in between. CDR3 DNA: TGTGCCAGCAGCCGGGGGGGTAGTAGGGAAAAACTGTTTTTT. It encodes CASSRGGSREKLFF. The complete variable domain, with remaining parts taken from reference TRBV5-4 and TRBJ1-4, reads ETGVTQSPTHLIKTRGQQVTLRCSSQSGHNTVSWYQQALGQGPQFIFQYYREEENGRGNFPPRFSGLQFPNYSSELNVNALELDDSALYLCASSRGGSREKLFFGSGTQLSVL.

This chain connects TRBV2 to TRBJ2-3, with 7 bases matching TRBD2. The J segment lost 2 bases and the V segment lost 0 bases, leaving 5 bases of the junction unmatched. The CDR3 has 16 amino acids. The V gene's germline CDR1 is SNHLY and CDR2 FYNNEI. The DNA for the CDR3 is TGTGCCAGCAGTGAAGCCCCAGCGGGGAACACAGATACGCAGTATTTT. It specifies CASSEAPAGNTDTQYF.

The rearrangement uses TRBV9 and TRBJ1-1; D is unclear. The CDR3 covers 17 residues. Germline CDR1 is SGDLS and CDR2 is YYNGEE. The ends were cut back, 4 bases at V and 3 bases at J, with 22 bases in the middle. The CDR3 DNA reads TGTGCCAGCAGCTCCCGGGCCCTATTGGGAGAATACACTGAAGCTTTCTTT. Translating it yields CASSSRALLGEYTEAFF.

J is TRBJ2-7 and V is TRBV5-4, with D perhaps TRBD1 (7 bases). In germline, CDR1 is SGHNT, CDR2 YYREEE (reference sequence). This CDR3 contains 15 residues. V lost 3 bases, J lost 7 bases, and 20 bases lay in between. The CDR3 bases are TGTGCCAGCAGCTCGTCAAACAGGGGAGGTTTGGAGCAGTACTTC. This sequence encodes CASSSSNRGGLEQYF.

The rearrangement links TRBV6-5 to TRBJ1-5; TRBD1 matches at 8 bases. The CDR3 totals 14 residues. The J segment lost 1 base and the V segment lost 6 bases, leaving 2 bases of the junction unmatched. In germline, CDR1 is MNHEY, CDR2 SVGAGI. CDR3 protein: CASSGQGSNQPQHF. For the CDR3, the DNA is TGTGCCAGCAGCGGACAGGGCAGCAATCAGCCCCAGCATTTT.

The chain is built from TRBV11-2 and TRBJ2-7; TRBD1 might be the D (6 bases). CDR1 is SGHAT and CDR2 is FQNNGV in the germline V gene. The V end was cut by 2 bases, the J end by 13 bases, with 27 bases between. This CDR3 has 16 amino acids. This CDR3 is CASSLTRLPGAPLRYF. CDR3 in DNA: TGTGCCAGCAGCTTAACCCGTCTCCCAGGGGCTCCCCTACGCTACTTC.

The chain links TRBV18 to TRBJ1-2, with a tentative D call TRBD1 (5 bases). Germline lookup yields CDR1 KGHSH and CDR2 LQKENI. This CDR3 comprises 14 residues. With 3 bases removed from V and 8 bases from J, the gap between germline ends came to 16 bases. The CDR3: CASSPEGQGSGYTF. CDR3 bases: TGTGCCAGCTCACCCGAGGGCCAGGGAAGCGGCTACACCTTC.

The chain uses TRBV7-8 and TRBJ1-1; possible D gene TRBD1, 5 bases. This CDR3 is 15 amino acids long. Germline lookup yields CDR1 SGHVS and CDR2 FQNEAQ. Trimming removed 5 bases from V and 10 bases from J, with 23 bases in between. Here the CDR3 DNA reads TGTGCCAGCAGCCTCTTCGTGGGGCGCGAGGCTCGAGCTTTCTTT. Translated, it gives CASSLFVGREARAFF.

This chain uses TRBV14 with TRBJ1-2, with 7 bases lining up with TRBD1. Germline loops: CDR1 SGHDN, CDR2 FVKESK. The CDR3 spans 16 residues. Unmatched junction bases numbered 4, after V lost 0 bases and J lost 0 bases. Here the CDR3 reads CASSQERDSANYGYTF. The CDR3 DNA sequence: TGTGCCAGCAGCCAAGAGAGGGACAGCGCTAACTATGGCTACACCTTC.

J is TRBJ2-3 and V is TRBV13; 9 nucleotides align to TRBD2. From germline, CDR1 is PRHDT and CDR2 FYEKMQ (reference sequence). J lost 5 bases, V lost 0 bases, and 9 bases had no gene match. The CDR3 is 17 amino acids. The CDR3 region is CASSLGSGGGAEDTQYF. The CDR3 DNA reads as TGTGCCAGCAGCTTAGGGTCCGGCGGGGGGGCGGAAGATACGCAGTATTTT.

The CDR3 region has the DNA TGTGCCAGCAGCCAAGTCCCGATGAACACTGAAGCTTTCTTT. Translated, it gives CASSQVPMNTEAFF. The gene calls are TRBV3-1 (or the pseudogene TRBV3-2) and TRBJ1-1, with D hard to call. CDR1 and CDR2 (germline): LGHDT, YNNKEL (reference sequence). Trimming removed 1 base at V and 0 bases at J, with 6 bases between. The CDR3 extends over 14 amino acids.

V gene TRBV5-6 combines with J gene TRBJ2-1; perhaps TRBD1 as D (6 bases). In germline, CDR1 is SGHDT, CDR2 YYEEEE. The CDR3 has 15 amino acids. The ends were cut back, 0 bases at V and 2 bases at J, with 9 bases in the middle. In DNA form, the CDR3 reads TGTGCCAGCAGCTTGGGGGGGCTCACCTACAATGAGCAGTTCTTC. Protein: CASSLGGLTYNEQFF.

The V gene is TRBV12-3 or TRBV12-4, the J gene TRBJ2-7; D gene ambiguous. The CDR3 consists of 12 residues. V was clipped by 5 bases and J by 4 bases, with 9 bases between them. CDR3 DNA: TGTGCCAGCAGTATTCTCGGTTACGAGCAGTACTTC. It codes for CASSILGYEQYF.

The chain carries TRBV2 and TRBJ1-1; 7 bases match TRBD1. V lost 6 bases and J lost 4; bases outside the gene matches: 2. CDR1 and CDR2 from the germline V gene are SNHLY and FYNNEI. This CDR3 is 12 amino acids long. The CDR3 is CASSSGGTEAFF. For the CDR3, the DNA is TGTGCCAGCAGCTCAGGGGGCACTGAAGCTTTCTTT.

The chain has TRBV6-6 and TRBJ2-7; no firm D call. The V and J ends lost 4 bases and 4 bases respectively, with 11 bases between them. The length of the CDR3 is 13 residues. Germline V gene lookup returns CDR1 MNHNY and CDR2 SVGAGI (reference sequence). The CDR3 sequence is CASSFQNYYEQYF. The CDR3 coding sequence is TGTGCCAGCAGTTTCCAAAACTATTACGAGCAGTACTTC.

The chain is built from TRBV11-1 and TRBJ2-7, with TRBD1 as a possible D gene (6 bases). This CDR3 spans 14 amino acids. The V end was cut by 0 bases, the J end by 2 bases, with 8 bases between. The germline V gene has CDR1 SGHAT and CDR2 FQDESV (reference sequence). The CDR3 here is CASSLAGGPYEQYF. In DNA form, the CDR3 reads TGTGCCAGCAGCTTAGCTGGGGGCCCCTACGAGCAGTACTTC.